This T cell receptor beta chain emerged from a study of control samples from healthy donors and cancer patients. Here immunoSEQ multiplex PCR was the method, and the copy in TCRdb shows in-frame clones only, minus some. The table records 120,000 or so clones, roughly 91% of them present only once. Between the trimmed V and J ends, which lost 4 bases and 6 bases, there was a span of 16 bases. The CDR3 covers 14 residues. Germline values: CDR1 SGDLS, CDR2 YYNGEE. The TCR sequence derives from a man aged 35-49 years in good health. Sample: blood. The chain uses TRBV9 and TRBJ1-2; D unresolved. CDR3 DNA sequence: TGTGCCAGCAGCATAGGTGACAATTCGGATGGCTACACCTTC. Translation gives CASSIGDNSDGYTF.